These 19 T cell receptor beta chains were all obtained from the same sample, sequenced in a study of technical replicates of blood from several donors. Some clones are missing from TCRdb's copy, which holds only in-frame ones; the method was immunoSEQ multiplex PCR. The sample yields around 100,000 clones, about 96% seen once. Sequencing was carried out using T cells isolated from PBMCs. The origin of the receptors is a human donor in good health.

This clone was detected a few times. The chain carries TRBV6-4 and TRBJ1-2; 10 bases map to TRBD1. V was clipped by 0 bases and J by 8 bases; unmatched bases: 3. This CDR3 is 14 amino acids long. Germline CDR1 MRHNA, CDR2 SNTAGT. This CDR3 is CASSDSDRGQGYTF. In DNA, the CDR3 is TGTGCCAGCAGTGACTCTGACAGGGGGCAGGGCTACACCTTC.

This clone was detected only once. The chain is built from TRBV6-1 and TRBJ2-7; D might be TRBD1 (6 bases). This CDR3 spans 16 amino acids. The ends were cut back, 4 bases at V and 2 bases at J, with 18 bases in the middle. CDR1 MNHNS and CDR2 SASEGT come from the germline V gene. Here the CDR3 DNA reads TGTGCCAGCAGTGCGTACAGGGACCTCCCCCCCTACGAGCAGTACTTC. Its protein product is CASSAYRDLPPYEQYF.

J is TRBJ2-5 and V is TRBV2, with D possibly TRBD2 on 6 matching bases. The length of the CDR3 is 15 residues. Germline values: CDR1 SNHLY, CDR2 FYNNEI. V lost 1 base and J lost 7, with 16 bases in between. DNA of the CDR3: TGTGCCAGCAGTGAAGTGGTCCGGGGGTGGGGGACCCAGTACTTC. Protein sequence: CASSEVVRGWGTQYF.

V usage is TRBV9 and J usage is TRBJ1-1; 9 positions agree with TRBD1. V gave up 0 bases and J gave up 0 bases; unmatched junction bases: 3. Germline CDR1 SGDLS, CDR2 YYNGEE. The CDR3 is 16 amino acids. For the CDR3, the DNA is TGTGCCAGCAGCGTAGCCACAGGGGGCGTGAACACTGAAGCTTTCTTT. Protein product: CASSVATGGVNTEAFF.

The chain combines TRBV19 with TRBJ2-1; D uncertain. This CDR3 region has 16 residues. Germline V CDR1 and CDR2: LNHDA, SQIVND (reference sequence). Trimming removed 0 bases at V and 2 bases at J, with 11 bases between. The CDR3 loop reads CASSIDVAPPYNEQFF. The CDR3 DNA reads TGTGCCAGTAGTATAGATGTGGCCCCCCCCTACAATGAGCAGTTCTTC.

J is TRBJ2-7 and V is TRBV9; D is unresolved. There are 13 residues in the CDR3. The germline V gene has CDR1 SGDLS and CDR2 YYNGEE. V dropped 0 bases and J dropped 0 bases, with 4 bases sitting between them. The CDR3 here is CASSVDTSYEQYF. As DNA, the CDR3 is TGTGCCAGCAGCGTAGACACCTCCTACGAGCAGTACTTC.

DNA for the CDR3: TGTGCCAGCAGCGGACTAGCGGGAGACATTCAGTACTTC. Encoded protein: CASSGLAGDIQYF. The chain is built from TRBV5-5 and TRBJ2-4; 13 bases map to TRBD2. V gave up 4 bases and J gave up 8 bases; unmatched junction bases: 0. The germline V gene has CDR1 SGHKS and CDR2 YYEKEE (reference sequence). The CDR3 is 13 amino acids. The full variable domain, in which reference TRBV5-5 and TRBJ2-4 provide the parts outside the CDR3, is DAGVTQSPTHLIKTRGQQVTLRCSPISGHKSVSWYQQVLGQGPQFIFQYYEKEERGRGNFPDRFSARQFPNYSSELNVNALLLGDSALYLCASSGLAGDIQYFGAGTRLSVL.

This rearrangement joins TRBV27 to TRBJ2-7; 16 positions agree with TRBD2. The V gene end was trimmed by 6 bases and the J gene end by 5 bases; junction bases not matched to a gene: 16. The germline V gene encodes CDR1 MNHEY and CDR2 SMNVEV (reference sequence). The CDR3 consists of 19 residues. CDR3 protein: CASRSMGGTSGRAKHEQYF. The CDR3, as DNA: TGTGCCAGCAGGTCGATGGGGGGGACTAGCGGGAGGGCCAAACACGAGCAGTACTTC.

This chain connects TRBV5-8 to TRBJ1-3, with 12 positions matching TRBD1. The germline V gene encodes CDR1 SGHTS and CDR2 YDEGEE. There are 15 residues in the CDR3. The trim removed 4 bases at V and 6 bases at J, leaving 5 bases unmatched. The CDR3 reads CASSSGTGGENTIYF. The CDR3 bases are TGTGCCAGCAGCAGCGGGACAGGGGGCGAAAACACCATATATTTT.

The J gene is TRBJ1-1, the V gene TRBV6-6; no clear D gene. V gave up 2 bases and J gave up 6 bases, with 7 bases separating them. Germline V lookup: CDR1 MNHNY, CDR2 SVGAGI (reference sequence). This CDR3 has 12 amino acids. The CDR3 sequence: CASSYATPEAFF. CDR3 nucleotides: TGTGCCAGCAGTTACGCGACACCTGAAGCTTTCTTT.

The V and J genes are TRBV10-1 and TRBJ2-3; tentative D call: TRBD1 (5 bases). This CDR3 region has 14 residues. Germline V gene data show CDR1 as WNHNN and CDR2 as SYGVQD (reference sequence). V gave up 2 bases and J gave up 5 bases, with 11 bases separating them. CDR3 in amino acids: CASSEGRQGDTQYF. CDR3 nucleotides: TGCGCCAGCAGTGAGGGTCGGCAGGGAGATACGCAGTATTTT.

CDR3 bases: TGTGCCAGCAGCTCCGGACAGGGCGGATCGTCTTTCTTT. This translates into CASSSGQGGSSFF. The chain links TRBV7-8 to TRBJ1-1; 8 nucleotides align to TRBD1. Germline V CDR1 and CDR2: SGHVS, FQNEAQ. J lost 12 bases, V lost 4 bases, and 10 bases had no gene match. The CDR3 consists of 13 residues.

The chain joins TRBV11-3 to TRBJ2-2; 13 positions agree with TRBD2. Trimming cost V 6 bases and J 6 bases; bases outside gene matches: 7. The germline V gene has CDR1 SGHNT and CDR2 YENEEA. The CDR3 covers 16 residues. The CDR3, as DNA: TGTGCCAGCAGGAGAGGGACTAGCGGGATATCCGGGGAGCTGTTTTTT. Translating gives CASRRGTSGISGELFF.

V usage is TRBV7-6 and J usage is TRBJ2-3; TRBD2 agrees at 8 bases. The germline CDR1 and CDR2 sequences are SGHVS and FNYEAQ. Unmatched junction bases numbered 6, after V lost 4 bases and J lost 0 bases. This CDR3 region has 16 residues. CDR3 residues: CASSSSSGYSTDTQYF. CDR3 nucleotides: TGTGCCAGCAGCTCATCTAGCGGGTATAGCACAGATACGCAGTATTTT.

This clone was counted once. The J gene is TRBJ1-1, the V gene TRBV7-2, with no clear D. Trimming removed 1 base from V and 4 bases from J, with 7 bases in between. Germline V CDR1 and CDR2: SGHTA, FQGNSA. The CDR3 covers 13 residues. CDR3 nucleotide sequence: TGTGCCAGCAGCTTAGTAAGAGGCACTGAAGCTTTCTTT. Protein product: CASSLVRGTEAFF.

The rearrangement uses TRBV29-1 and TRBJ2-5; TRBD2 matches at 8 bases. This CDR3 spans 16 amino acids. Trimming at V came to 7 bases and at J to 2 bases, leaving 15 bases not matched to a gene. Germline V gene sequence: CDR1 SQVTM, CDR2 ANQGSEA. The CDR3 reads CSAQTELAEAQETQYF. CDR3 DNA sequence: TGCAGCGCTCAGACCGAACTAGCGGAGGCACAAGAGACCCAGTACTTC.

The J gene is TRBJ1-1, the V gene TRBV6-5; D is uncertain. Trimming removed 6 bases from V and 10 bases from J, with 15 bases in between. This CDR3 contains 12 residues. The germline V gene has CDR1 MNHEY and CDR2 SVGAGI. CDR3 sequence: CASSRGREVAFF. CDR3 coding DNA: TGTGCCAGCAGCAGAGGGAGAGAGGTAGCTTTCTTT.

The chain carries TRBV15 and TRBJ1-2; D might be TRBD1 (5 bases). V was shortened by 1 base and J by 13 bases, with 19 bases between the two germline ends. CDR3 length equals 14 residues. Germline V gene data show CDR1 as LNHNV and CDR2 as YYDKDF (reference sequence). The CDR3 spells CATSRAGSGGVLTF. The DNA of the CDR3 is TGTGCCACCAGCAGAGCCGGAAGCGGAGGGGTCCTCACCTTC.

The chain carries TRBV9 and TRBJ1-2; D possibly corresponds to TRBD1 (6 bases). The CDR3 totals 15 residues. Germline V gives CDR1 SGDLS, CDR2 YYNGEE. V was cut by 3 bases and J by 4 bases, with 16 bases left in between. The CDR3, as DNA: TGTGCCAGCAGCGCTGGGGGGGGGCCCTCCTATGGCTACACCTTC. Translating it yields CASSAGGGPSYGYTF.